This T cell receptor beta chain was sequenced for a study of molecular identifiers for immune sequencing clone quantification (dated by TCRdb to 2017 to 2018). Some background on the complete study: For a replicate experiment, RNA from around 20,000 or 100,000 naive CD8 T cells was divided into five aliquots, of which four were sequenced. This methods study used CD8 T cells to benchmark TCR RNA copy counting and molecular-identifier clustering-based TCR repertoire sequencing (MIDCIRS). What the work shows at the level of the full study, not this receptor alone: Spiked-in Jurkat TCR RNA equivalent to a single cell was reported to be detectable even among over 800,000 naive CD8 T cells. Spiked-in Jurkat TCR RNA (approximately 9 copies' worth), which is not part of the donor repertoire, was contained in the naive libraries. When barcode sub-clustering was not used, chimeric consensus sequences inflated TCR diversity, with chimeras reaching as high as 47%. In CMV-specific effector cells, clones with more than 20 RNA copies contained over 98% of molecules, whereas in naive cells such clones contained under 1% of molecules. Modeling estimated about 3.3 recovered TCR RNA copies per cell, compared with about 10 by digital PCR, which implies 30% to 35% capture efficiency. Identical TCR molecules sharing a barcode could cause highly expanded clone sizes to be underestimated.

The CDR3 starts with the cysteine, ends with the phenylalanine, and has 12 residues. The retained sequence is limited to the CDR3, 36 bases, with the frame set at the first base. The germline V gene encodes CDR1 SGHDT and CDR2 YYEEEE. As regards this clonotype: The antigen this receptor binds is unknown. The junction departs from germline at one end; a sequencing error may be responsible.

Libraries of naive CD8 T cells were generated from about 19,000 to 1,100,000 sorted cells, with 10%, 30% or 50% of the purified RNA used. Naive CD8 T cells, defined as CD8+CD4-CCR7+CD45RA+, were FACS-sorted into RLT Plus buffer on a BD FACSAria II. Around 10 TCR copies' worth of Jurkat RNA were spiked into about 20,000-1,000,000 naive CD8 T cell samples to test detection sensitivity. Enrichment of CD8 T cells was performed with RosetteSep CD8+ T Cell Enrichment Cocktail and Ficoll-Paque, after which ACK red cell lysis was carried out. Library creation used PCR. Sequencing used a NextSeq 500. Bulk TCR libraries were generated as previously described, with the TCR primers listed in Table S5 used. Purification of total RNA was performed with the Qiagen AllPrep DNA/RNA kit. Before any analysis, reads coming from multiple sequencing runs of the same library were combined into one pool. In the authors' own workflow: Only reads with exact TCR constant sequence were kept, trimmed to 150 nt, and grouped by their 12-nt molecular barcodes. Reads inside each barcode group were sub-clustered using a 15% Levenshtein threshold, and a quality-weighted consensus sequence was constructed for each RNA molecule. Non-functional sequences were removed, as were lower-count sequences one edit away from another. Based on fitting two negative binomial distributions, any barcode sub-cluster with under 20% of the maximum read count was discarded. The public sequencing data were trimmed at Q25 with fastp and processed into clonotypes with MiXCR by TCRdb, which kept only in-frame beta chains. Rows are unified per CDR3 protein, each entry keeping the most common DNA and genes. The V and J calls follow TCRdb's processing rather than the paper's. The sample table holds under 100,000 distinct CDR3 sequences, of which approximately 25% were seen once. The ten most abundant clones make up about 0.8% of the sample.

Sample: naive CD8+ T cells from blood, with Jurkat cell RNA spiked in. The cell subset or site label on this specimen signifies: FACS-sorted CD8+CD4-CCR7+CD45RA+ naive T cells. The clonotype was recovered from a human donor in good health. Some libraries in this study had Jurkat cell RNA spiked in. In this chain, TRBV5-6 is recombined with TRBJ2-7; the D gene cannot be resolved reliably. The nucleotide sequence reads as follows: TGTGCCAGCAGCTTGGGAGTATACGAGCGGTACTTC. This yields the protein CASSLGVYERYF.